A single T cell receptor (beta chain) is shown here with its context. Its cognate antigen is unknown. The data stem from a study of cytomegalovirus exposure and HLA in healthy donors. The CDR3 covers 18 residues. The germline gives CDR1 SGDLS, CDR2 YYNGEE. V lost 2 bases, J lost 0 bases, and 20 bases lay in between. Use of 60 Vbeta and 13 Jbeta primers characterized the PCR. Measured with immunoSEQ multiplex PCR; TCRdb has only the in-frame clones, and not every one. The sample consists of some 250,000 clones, around 81% of them appearing once. Donors consisted of healthy bone marrow donors. Notes on the study in general: The majority of TCR sequences were rare, yet some public TCRs appeared in many donors.

Sequenced sample: PBMCs. J is TRBJ1-1 and V is TRBV9; the D gene is possibly TRBD1 (5 bases). This TCR was recovered from a woman aged 55-69 years in good health and CMV-seropositive. The CDR3: CASSVYGTPGEMNTEAFF. The DNA of the CDR3 is TGTGCCAGCAGCGTTTACGGGACTCCGGGGGAGATGAACACTGAAGCTTTCTTT.